This T cell receptor beta chain was recorded in a study of blood T cell repertoires in COVID-19. For the study at large: Samples taken during acute and convalescent COVID-19 were collected in the United States, Italy and Spain. T cells, B-cell-depleted T cells, or PBMCs provided the cDNA or gDNA that served as material.

This clone was counted once. This CDR3 spans 14 amino acids. Germline V lookup: CDR1 MNHEY, CDR2 SVGAGI. V was clipped by 4 bases and J by 1 base; unmatched bases: 3. Only in-frame clones appear in the TCRdb table, and some are missing; sequencing was by immunoSEQ multiplex PCR. The sample records about 83,000 clones, around nine tenths being singletons. The chain links TRBV6-5 to TRBJ1-1, with 7 bases lining up with TRBD1. The sequence was collected from a woman older than 75 with active or convalescent COVID-19. The sequenced sample consisted of peripheral blood. The CDR3 region has the DNA TGTGCCAGCAGTTTGACAGGGCAGAACACTGAAGCTTTCTTT. Translation: CASSLTGQNTEAFF.